The present entry profiles one T cell receptor beta chain with its context. Residents of 24 US areas, aged roughly 18 to 89 years, made up the participants. Recovered Cohort 3 donors showed two negative PCRs, clearance, or symptom resolution. These data are taken from a study of blood T cell repertoires in COVID-19. At the level of the study: Some COVID-19 samples were acute and others convalescent; all came from the United States, Italy and Spain. The analysed material was cDNA or gDNA that came from T cells, B-cell-depleted T cells, or PBMCs.

Repertoires were generated with immunoSEQ multiplex PCR, while TCRdb's copy carries only in-frame clones and drops some. The repertoire holds about 160,000 clones, with more than 65% as singletons. The trim removed 4 bases at V and 2 bases at J, leaving 7 bases unmatched. This CDR3 spans 16 amino acids. Germline CDR1 SGHKS, CDR2 YYEKEE (reference sequence). The sequencing sample was made of PBMCs or T cells enriched from blood (not recorded which). The sequence derives from a man aged 55 to 70 who had recovered from COVID-19. This chain connects TRBV5-5 to TRBJ2-7, with 12 bases matching TRBD2. This CDR3 reads CASSPRTSGTTYEQYF. The CDR3, as DNA: TGTGCCAGCAGCCCCCGGACTAGCGGGACTACCTACGAGCAGTACTTC.